This TCR beta chain derives from a study of shared clonotypes between healthy human individuals. The CDR3 contains 16 residues. The germline V gene has CDR1 MGHDK and CDR2 SYGVNS. The V gene end was trimmed by 3 bases and the J gene end by 4 bases; junction bases not matched to a gene: 6. About this clone: Its antigen is unidentified.

Study findings and constraints: In general, naive subsets displayed greater estimated richness than memory subsets did.

The protocol was immunoSEQ multiplex PCR, while the TCRdb copy is restricted to in-frame clones and leaves out a portion. The repertoire holds some 2,400,000 clones, with under 97% as singletons. The sample was naive CD4+ T cells sorted from blood. Subset meaning: CD45RA+ positively selected. The TCR was taken from a man between 18 and 35 years old in good health. J is TRBJ1-1 and V is TRBV25-1; 12 nucleotides line up with TRBD1. DNA of the CDR3: TGTGCCAGCAGTGAGGAGGGACAGGGGGCGAGCACTGAAGCTTTCTTT. This encodes CASSEEGQGASTEAFF.